This entry concerns a single TCR beta chain. Its specificity is unknown. This sample is drawn from a study of response to subunit inactivated influenza vaccine. In TCRdb, the RT-PCR reads were re-called with MiXCR into one record per CDR3 protein. The data contain roughly 190,000 distinct CDR3 sequences, over 13% of them seen just once; the ten biggest clones take up roughly 26%. The CDR3 has 16 amino acids. In germline, CDR1 is SGDLS, CDR2 YYNGEE. Trimming cost V 3 bases and J 1 base; bases outside gene matches: 7. Points from the study as a whole: The authors offered the suggestion that each seasonal influenza vaccination recruits few new T cells.

This specimen consisted of CD8+ T cells sorted from PBMCs, obtained 5 days after vaccination. J is TRBJ2-5 and V is TRBV9; 9 bases match TRBD2. The clonotype originates from a man aged 45-65 years who received an inactivated influenza vaccine. Here the CDR3 DNA reads TGTGCCAGCAGCGGTGGGGCTAGCGGGGTCCAAGAGACCCAGTACTTC. This codes for CASSGGASGVQETQYF. The full variable domain, with the rest looked up from reference TRBV9 and TRBJ2-5, is DSGVTQTPKHLITATGQRVTLRCSPRSGDLSVYWYQQSLDQGLQFLIQYYNGEERAKGNILERFSAQQFPDLHSELNLSSLELGDSALYFCASSGGASGVQETQYFGPGTRLLVL.